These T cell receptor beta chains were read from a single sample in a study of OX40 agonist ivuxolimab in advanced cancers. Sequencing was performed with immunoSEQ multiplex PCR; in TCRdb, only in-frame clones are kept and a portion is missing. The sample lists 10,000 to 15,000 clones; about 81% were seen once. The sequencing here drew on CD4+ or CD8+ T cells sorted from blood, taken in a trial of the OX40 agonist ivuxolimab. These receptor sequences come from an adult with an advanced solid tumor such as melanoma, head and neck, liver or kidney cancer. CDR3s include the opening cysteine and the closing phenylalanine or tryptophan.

cdr3_aa: CASSLARPNYGYTF
j_call: TRBJ1-2
v_call: TRBV5-6

cdr3_aa: CASSFAKSYEQYF
j_call: TRBJ2-7
v_call: TRBV28

cdr3_aa: CASSMDSATGELFF
j_call: TRBJ2-2
v_call: TRBV7-9

cdr3_aa: CAGRDRGFYEQYF
j_call: TRBJ2-7
v_call: TRBV21-1

cdr3_aa: CASSLEEGGTGELFF
j_call: TRBJ2-2
v_call: TRBV5-4

cdr3_aa: CASRGQGANEQYF
j_call: TRBJ2-7
v_call: TRBV25-1

cdr3_aa: CASSLYRPDGYTF
j_call: TRBJ1-2
v_call: TRBV5-6

cdr3_aa: CASKHQNTGELFF
j_call: TRBJ2-2
v_call: TRBV9

cdr3_aa: CASSLTSGLAGQTGELFF
j_call: TRBJ2-2
v_call: TRBV7-6

cdr3_aa: CASLTGLAGVILDEQFF
j_call: TRBJ2-1
v_call: TRBV2

cdr3_aa: CASSESLLGEQYF
j_call: TRBJ2-7
v_call: TRBV25-1

cdr3_aa: CASSLSSGRGYEQYF
j_call: TRBJ2-7
v_call: TRBV27

cdr3_aa: CASSPTGGGGYTF
j_call: TRBJ1-2
v_call: TRBV7-3

cdr3_aa: CASRISGSSYNEQFF
j_call: TRBJ2-1
v_call: TRBV7-3

cdr3_aa: CASSDGHTAYEQYF
j_call: -
v_call: TRBV6-5

cdr3_aa: CASSQERTGTSGGDTQYF
j_call: TRBJ2-3
v_call: TRBV4-2

cdr3_aa: CASSQGPLAKNIQYF
j_call: TRBJ2-4
v_call: TRBV4-3

cdr3_aa: CASSYPQSVRDSNTEAFF
j_call: TRBJ1-1
v_call: TRBV28

cdr3_aa: CASRPGLLQETQYF
j_call: TRBJ2-5
v_call: TRBV28

cdr3_aa: CASSRSTSGRGGEQFF
j_call: TRBJ2-1
v_call: TRBV7-2

cdr3_aa: CASSPGLAGAPYEQYF
j_call: TRBJ2-7
v_call: TRBV7-9

cdr3_aa: CASSQFKGPHEQYF
j_call: TRBJ2-7
v_call: TRBV23-1

cdr3_aa: CASSLVVLIEPEQFF
j_call: TRBJ2-1
v_call: TRBV7-9

cdr3_aa: CASSLLAGDAGELFF
j_call: TRBJ2-2
v_call: TRBV7-9

cdr3_aa: CASSQEATGAGQPQHF
j_call: TRBJ1-5
v_call: TRBV4-1

cdr3_aa: CAAKGGHGYTF
j_call: TRBJ1-2
v_call: TRBV19

cdr3_aa: CASSVLLGSGELFF
j_call: TRBJ2-2
v_call: TRBV16

cdr3_aa: CAISEHPAGARDEQYF
j_call: TRBJ2-7
v_call: TRBV10-3

cdr3_aa: CASSYATGTAGGYTF
j_call: TRBJ1-2
v_call: TRBV6-8

cdr3_aa: CASSLEPAWAGGPNEQYF
j_call: TRBJ2-7
v_call: TRBV7-6

cdr3_aa: CASSSGGSHEQYF
j_call: TRBJ2-7
v_call: TRBV27

cdr3_aa: CASSVGGIAGELFF
j_call: TRBJ2-2
v_call: TRBV9

cdr3_aa: CASSRQGSPEKLFF
j_call: TRBJ1-4
v_call: TRBV28

cdr3_aa: CASSPPTGVEQYF
j_call: TRBJ2-7
v_call: TRBV18

cdr3_aa: CASSLWDIGEQFF
j_call: TRBJ2-1
v_call: TRBV28

cdr3_aa: CASSQDSGRGKQYF
j_call: TRBJ2-7
v_call: TRBV4-3

cdr3_aa: CASSQYLGGGDQPQHF
j_call: TRBJ1-5
v_call: TRBV4-3

cdr3_aa: CASSPSEDEQYF
j_call: TRBJ2-7
v_call: TRBV28

cdr3_aa: CASSVDSPEQFF
j_call: TRBJ2-1
v_call: TRBV7-9

cdr3_aa: CASSLTFYDSDTEAFF
j_call: TRBJ1-1
v_call: TRBV28

cdr3_aa: CASSFITPQEAQYF
j_call: TRBJ2-5
v_call: TRBV28

cdr3_aa: CASRTGGNEQYF
j_call: TRBJ2-7
v_call: TRBV6-6

cdr3_aa: CASDRGRLRCMETQYF
j_call: TRBJ2-5
v_call: TRBV7-2